The 20 T cell receptor beta chains given below trace back to one sample, sequenced in a study of blood T cell repertoires in COVID-19. The method was immunoSEQ multiplex PCR; TCRdb's version includes in-frame clones alone and lacks a portion of them. Counted here are 70,000 to 95,000 clones, about 81% occurring once; the ten biggest clones make up about an eighth. Material for sequencing was peripheral blood. Receptors were obtained from a human donor in a cohort sampled during active COVID-19.

The chain links TRBV7-8 to TRBJ1-2; D might be TRBD1 (6 bases). Between the trimmed V and J ends, which lost 2 bases and 2 bases, there was a span of 12 bases. The CDR3 covers 15 residues. Germline V gene data show CDR1 as SGHVS and CDR2 as FQNEAQ. The CDR3 here is CASSLYVGANYGYTF. CDR3 nucleotides: TGTGCCAGCAGCTTATATGTGGGGGCGAACTATGGCTACACCTTC.

The rearrangement joins TRBV2 to TRBJ1-1; D call uncertain. V lost 6 bases, J lost 4 bases, and 12 bases lay in between. Germline V gene data show CDR1 as SNHLY and CDR2 as FYNNEI. The CDR3 sequence is 13 residues long. In DNA form, the CDR3 reads TGTGCCAGCAGGGACTTCGAGGGCACTGAAGCTTTCTTT. Translation gives CASRDFEGTEAFF.

The chain links TRBV9 to TRBJ1-1, with a weak D call TRBD1 (5 bases). The CDR3 has 16 residues. The V end was cut by 1 base, the J end by 1 base, with 14 bases between. CDR1 is SGDLS and CDR2 is YYNGEE in the germline V gene. This CDR3 reads CASSVMAGQENTEAFF. The CDR3, as DNA: TGTGCCAGCAGCGTAATGGCGGGGCAGGAGAACACTGAAGCTTTCTTT.

The chain has TRBV18 and TRBJ1-2, with TRBD1 matching 10 bases. V lost 1 base and J lost 7; bases outside the gene matches: 6. The CDR3 extends over 15 amino acids. The V gene's germline CDR1 is KGHSH and CDR2 LQKENI. The CDR3 sequence: CASSPRGTGVVGYTF. CDR3 DNA sequence: TGTGCCAGCTCACCACGGGGGACAGGGGTGGTTGGCTACACCTTC.

V and J are TRBV7-9 and TRBJ1-2, with D perhaps matching TRBD1 (5 bases). This CDR3 is built from 12 residues. V shed 5 bases and J shed 5 bases, with 9 bases lying between them. Looked up from germline, CDR1 is SEHNR and CDR2 is FQNEAQ (reference sequence). CDR3 coding DNA: TGTGCCAGCAGCCTAGAGGGGTATGGCTACACCTTC. It yields the protein CASSLEGYGYTF.

This clone was found once. This sequence joins TRBV30 and TRBJ2-3, with 9 bases lining up with TRBD2. This CDR3 is built from 15 residues. Germline trimming cut 4 bases from V and 5 bases from J; bases unmatched to any gene: 10. Germline V gene lookup returns CDR1 GTSNPN and CDR2 SVGIG (reference sequence). DNA of the CDR3: TGTGCCTGGACCGCTTGGCGGGGGGGCGGAGATACGCAGTATTTT. This encodes CAWTAWRGGGDTQYF.

This clone occurred a few times. The V and J genes are TRBV20-1 and TRBJ1-4; 7 nucleotides align to TRBD1. The CDR3 loop spans 11 amino acids. V lost 3 bases to trimming and J lost 10 bases; unmatched junction nucleotides: 2. Looked up from germline, CDR1 is DFQATT and CDR2 is SNEGSKA (reference sequence). The CDR3 DNA follows: TGCAGTGCTAGGACAGGGCGAAAACTGTTTTTT. Encoded protein: CSARTGRKLFF.

J is TRBJ2-1 and V is TRBV5-1; perhaps TRBD2 as D (5 bases). Germline V gene data show CDR1 as SGHRS and CDR2 as YFSETQ. The CDR3 sequence is 12 residues long. Trimming cost V 4 bases and J 10 bases, with 12 bases left between them. Here the CDR3 reads CASSQTDLEQFF. CDR3 DNA sequence: TGCGCCAGCAGCCAGACGGACTTGGAGCAGTTCTTC. The variable domain in full, completed from reference TRBV5-1 and TRBJ2-1, reads KAGVTQTPRYLIKTRGQQVTLSCSPISGHRSVSWYQQTPGQGLQFLFEYFSETQRNKGNFPGRFSGRQFSNSRSEMNVSTLELGDSALYLCASSQTDLEQFFGPGTRLTVL.

V gene TRBV7-6 combines with J gene TRBJ2-2; no firm D call. V lost 0 bases, J lost 0 bases, and 8 bases lay in between. This CDR3 region has 16 residues. Germline CDR1 and CDR2: SGHVS and FNYEAQ. As DNA, the CDR3 is TGTGCCAGCAGCTTAGCCCCACATCCGAACACCGGGGAGCTGTTTTTT. It encodes CASSLAPHPNTGELFF.

This rearrangement joins TRBV27 to TRBJ1-4; D gene uncertain. Trimming stripped 5 bases from V and 0 bases from J, with 7 bases between. Germline V gene lookup returns CDR1 MNHEY and CDR2 SMNVEV (reference sequence). The CDR3 is made up of 14 amino acids. The CDR3 sequence: CASSGVATNEKLFF. CDR3 DNA: TGTGCCAGCAGTGGAGTAGCAACTAATGAAAAACTGTTTTTT.

The chain joins TRBV10-3 to TRBJ2-3; TRBD2 matches at 9 bases. This CDR3 is 14 amino acids long. Looked up from germline, CDR1 is ENHRY and CDR2 is SYGVKD. V lost 10 bases to trimming and J lost 2 bases; unmatched junction nucleotides: 7. CDR3 sequence: CATERGADTDTQYF. CDR3 in DNA: TGTGCCACTGAGCGGGGGGCCGACACAGATACGCAGTATTTT.

The chain uses TRBV19 and TRBJ1-5; D not resolved. The CDR3 sequence is 17 residues long. Looked up from germline, CDR1 is LNHDA and CDR2 is SQIVND (reference sequence). Trimming took 7 bases from V and 4 from J, leaving 23 bases between them. The CDR3 is CASTQDTPVRVNQPQHF. Written as DNA, the CDR3 is TGTGCCAGTACCCAAGACACCCCGGTGCGGGTAAATCAGCCCCAGCATTTT.

The chain carries TRBV18 and TRBJ1-1, with D possibly TRBD1 on 5 matching bases. CDR1 KGHSH and CDR2 LQKENI come from the germline V gene. The CDR3 has 13 amino acids. The V end was cut by 6 bases, the J end by 8 bases, with 16 bases between. The DNA of the CDR3 is TGTGCCAGCTCTCCTGGAGGGGAGCGAGAAGCTTTCTTT. Translating it yields CASSPGGEREAFF.

The rearrangement links TRBV7-9 to TRBJ1-2; weak D call: TRBD1 (5 bases). V lost 6 bases and J lost 2, with 13 bases in between. CDR1 is SEHNR, CDR2 FQNEAQ, per germline (reference sequence). The CDR3 covers 14 residues. The DNA for the CDR3 is TGTGCCAGCAGTCCGATTAGGGGAAACTATGGCTACACCTTC. It yields the protein CASSPIRGNYGYTF.

V usage is TRBV5-4 and J usage is TRBJ2-2; 9 nucleotides agree with TRBD1. The CDR3 covers 15 residues. V shed 0 bases and J 6 bases; nucleotides not matched to a gene: 3. Germline V lookup: CDR1 SGHNT, CDR2 YYREEE (reference sequence). This CDR3 reads CASSLAQGAAGELFF. The CDR3 DNA reads TGTGCCAGCAGCTTGGCACAGGGGGCGGCCGGGGAGCTGTTTTTT.

This chain connects TRBV5-1 to TRBJ1-1; a possible D gene is TRBD1 (6 bases). The V gene's germline CDR1 is SGHRS and CDR2 YFSETQ. The V end was cut by 3 bases, the J end by 7 bases, with 16 bases between. The CDR3 contains 14 residues. The CDR3 DNA reads TGCGCCAGCAGCTCAGGAAACAGGGCCAATGAAGCTTTCTTT. Its translation: CASSSGNRANEAFF.

This clone came up many times. The chain joins TRBV5-1 to TRBJ2-7; 12 nucleotides agree with TRBD1. There are 14 residues in the CDR3. V was clipped by 5 bases and J by 6 bases; unmatched bases: 6. CDR1 is SGHRS, CDR2 YFSETQ, per germline. The CDR3 nucleotides are TGCGCCAGCAGGCCCGGGACAGGGGGCGTCGAGCAGTACTTC. It encodes CASRPGTGGVEQYF.

The chain joins TRBV7-9 to TRBJ2-7; 10 positions agree with TRBD1. Losses at the gene ends were 5 bases for V and 6 bases for J; bases not matched to a gene: 10. CDR1 and CDR2 from the germline V gene are SEHNR and FQNEAQ (reference sequence). This CDR3 spans 15 amino acids. The CDR3 bases are TGTGCCAGCAGCCCCCGACAGGGGGCATTCGGCGAGCAGTACTTC. This gives the protein CASSPRQGAFGEQYF.

The rearrangement joins TRBV10-3 to TRBJ2-7; 10 nucleotides line up with TRBD1. This CDR3 has 15 amino acids. CDR1 and CDR2 (germline): ENHRY, SYGVKD. J gave up 4 bases and V 0 bases, and 3 bases lay outside the gene matches. The CDR3 is CAISESGTGVYEQYF. The CDR3 DNA reads as TGTGCCATCAGTGAGTCGGGGACAGGGGTATACGAGCAGTACTTC.

The chain carries TRBV30 and TRBJ1-5; D is ambiguous. V was cut by 3 bases and J by 7 bases, with 19 bases left in between. Germline V CDR1 and CDR2: GTSNPN, SVGIG (reference sequence). The CDR3 is 15 residues long. The CDR3 DNA sequence: TGTGCCTGGAGCCGAGGTTTATCGGGGAACCAGCCCCAGCATTTT. It yields the protein CAWSRGLSGNQPQHF.